Presented here are 20 T cell receptor beta chains from one specimen sequenced in a study of PD-L1 blockade in urothelial cancer. The assay was immunoSEQ multiplex PCR, and TCRdb's table has in-frame clones only and misses some. The sample carries some 56,000 clones, over 65% recorded once. The time point is: pretreatment peripheral blood. Sequences were derived from PBMCs, sampled around atezolizumab (anti-PD-L1) treatment. These receptors were obtained from a man in his forties or fifties with urothelial cancer.

In its sample, this clone was seen a few times. The V call is TRBV29-1, the J call TRBJ2-3; 12 bases are shared with TRBD2. CDR1 SQVTM and CDR2 ANQGSEA come from the germline V gene. The CDR3 contains 14 residues. V trimming: 7 bases; J trimming: 6 bases; junction bases outside the gene matches: 8. CDR3 loop: CSATGLAGSDTQYF. The CDR3 DNA sequence: TGCAGCGCGACGGGACTAGCGGGTTCGGATACGCAGTATTTT.

The chain links TRBV5-4 to TRBJ2-2, with 8 bases identical to TRBD2. Trimming at V came to 4 bases and at J to 1 base, leaving 6 bases not matched to a gene. The germline V gene encodes CDR1 SGHNT and CDR2 YYREEE (reference sequence). The CDR3 contains 16 residues. This chain's CDR3 is CASSAPGGENTGELFF. The CDR3 DNA reads as TGTGCCAGCAGCGCACCGGGAGGGGAGAACACCGGGGAGCTGTTTTTT.

Notes on this clone: Its ends do not fully match the called genes, so a read error is possible. The chain carries TRBV7-7 and TRBJ2-5, with TRBD2 matching over 14 bases. This CDR3 has 17 residues. The germline V gene has CDR1 SSHAT and CDR2 FNYEAQ (reference sequence). The chain's CDR3 is CASSTGLAGAPPGTQYF. CDR3 sequence (DNA): TGTGCTAGCAGTACGGGACTAGCGGGGGCCCCCCCTGGGACCCAGTACTTC. The full variable domain, its missing parts supplied by reference TRBV7-7 and TRBJ2-5, is GAGVSQSPRYKVTKRGQDVTLRCDPISSHATLYWYQQALGQGPEFLTYFNYEAQPDKSGLPSDRFSAERPEGSISTLTIQRTEQRDSAMYRCASSTGLAGAPPGTQYFGPGTRLLVL.

The rearrangement uses TRBV7-9 and TRBJ1-2; perhaps TRBD1 as D (5 bases). This CDR3 comprises 14 residues. Trimming left V 5 bases short and J 3 bases short, with 13 bases between. In germline, CDR1 is SEHNR, CDR2 FQNEAQ (reference sequence). CDR3 in amino acids: CASSRDSGHYGYTF. The CDR3 bases are TGTGCCAGCAGCCGGGACTCCGGCCACTATGGCTACACCTTC.

This clone was found once. This chain links TRBV7-6 with TRBJ2-3; D gene unclear. Trimming pared 1 base from V and 6 bases from J, leaving 14 bases between. The germline gives CDR1 SGHVS, CDR2 FNYEAQ. CDR3 length: 15 amino acids. CDR3 loop: CASSLVQLSSDTQYF. The CDR3 DNA is TGTGCCAGCAGCTTAGTACAGCTTTCCTCGGATACGCAGTATTTT.

The chain is built from TRBV19 and TRBJ2-1; D possibly corresponds to TRBD2 (6 bases). Per germline, CDR1 LNHDA and CDR2 SQIVND (reference sequence). The CDR3 consists of 14 residues. Trimming removed 3 bases at V and 8 bases at J, with 14 bases between. In nucleotides, the CDR3 is TGTGCCAGTAGTATGCGGGGACTGGTCTATGAGCAGTTCTTC. Amino acid sequence: CASSMRGLVYEQFF.

The CDR3 coding sequence is TGTGCCAGCAGTTTTGGTGGGACAGGGAGATCGCTTAGCAATCAGCCCCAGCATTTT. Amino acid sequence: CASSFGGTGRSLSNQPQHF. This rearrangement joins TRBV28 to TRBJ1-5; 9 bases map to TRBD1. V was clipped by 3 bases and J by 0 bases; unmatched bases: 12. The V gene's germline CDR1 is MDHEN and CDR2 SYDVKM. The CDR3 consists of 19 residues.

The J gene is TRBJ2-7, the V gene TRBV12-5, with D maybe TRBD2 (5 bases). The V gene's germline CDR1 is LGHNT and CDR2 FRNRAP. The CDR3 is made up of 12 amino acids. V lost 1 base and J 8 bases, leaving 9 bases between the germline ends. CDR3 loop: CASGLGLAQQYF. CDR3 sequence (DNA): TGTGCTAGTGGTTTGGGTCTAGCCCAGCAGTACTTC.

The J gene is TRBJ2-6, the V gene TRBV23-1; D is perhaps TRBD1 (6 bases). TRBV23-1 is annotated as an ORF whose role is uncertain. The CDR3 spans 18 residues. Trimming pared 4 bases from V and 0 bases from J, leaving 16 bases between. The CDR3: CASSRLGHFLSGANVLTF. The CDR3 nucleotides are TGCGCCAGCAGTCGGCTGGGACACTTTCTCTCTGGGGCCAACGTCCTGACTTTC.

As DNA, the CDR3 is TGTGCCAGCAGTTACTTCCCCGACAGGGTCGATGGCTACACCTTC. This gives the protein CASSYFPDRVDGYTF. J is TRBJ1-2 and V is TRBV6-6, with 7 bases that match TRBD1. V dropped 1 base and J dropped 6; count of bases not matched to a gene: 8. This CDR3 is built from 15 residues. The V gene's germline CDR1 is MNHNY and CDR2 SVGAGI (reference sequence).

This rearrangement joins TRBV30 to TRBJ2-7, with 10 bases lining up with TRBD1. CDR3 size: 17 residues. V shed 3 bases, J shed 0 bases, and the junction held 11 bases outside the gene matches. Germline V gene data show CDR1 as GTSNPN and CDR2 as SVGIG (reference sequence). Here the CDR3 reads CAWSGTGTGVSSYEQYF. As DNA, the CDR3 is TGTGCCTGGAGCGGTACCGGGACAGGGGTTAGCTCCTACGAGCAGTACTTC.

This chain uses TRBV29-1 with TRBJ1-2, with 7 bases aligning to TRBD1. The V gene's germline CDR1 is SQVTM and CDR2 ANQGSEA. This CDR3 is 14 amino acids long. V was clipped by 2 bases and J by 7 bases; unmatched bases: 10. The CDR3 loop is CSVERNSQGLGYTF. The CDR3 DNA sequence: TGCAGCGTTGAAAGAAATTCACAGGGGCTTGGCTACACCTTC. The whole variable domain, remainder taken from reference TRBV29-1 and TRBJ1-2, is SAVISQKPSRDICQRGTSLTIQCQVDSQVTMMFWYRQQPGQSLTLIATANQGSEATYESGFVIDKFPISRPNLTFSTLTVSNMSPEDSSIYLCSVERNSQGLGYTFGSGTRLTVV.

The chain has TRBV6-1 and TRBJ1-2; D is uncertain. The germline V gene has CDR1 MNHNS and CDR2 SASEGT. V was trimmed by 0 bases and J by 3 bases, leaving 8 bases between them. This CDR3 has 14 residues. CDR3 amino acids: CASSEAPGDYGYTF. The CDR3 DNA reads TGTGCCAGCAGTGAAGCGCCCGGGGACTATGGCTACACCTTC.

This chain links TRBV2 with TRBJ1-2, with D tentatively TRBD1 (6 bases). The CDR3 sequence is 15 residues long. The germline V gene has CDR1 SNHLY and CDR2 FYNNEI. Deletions cut 6 bases from V and 0 bases from J, with 14 bases between. The CDR3 nucleotides read TGTGCCAGCAGATCAAGACAGGTTGCTAACTATGGCTACACCTTC. It is translated as CASRSRQVANYGYTF.

About this clone: At the DNA level, this CDR3 is encoded by other sequences in the same sample as well. CDR3 bases: TGCGCCAGCAGCCTACAGGGGTTTAACACTGAAGCTTTCTTT. It specifies CASSLQGFNTEAFF. This rearrangement joins TRBV5-1 to TRBJ1-1, with TRBD1 matching over 7 bases. This CDR3 spans 14 amino acids. Germline V gives CDR1 SGHRS, CDR2 YFSETQ. V was clipped by 4 bases and J by 2 bases; unmatched bases: 5.

The V call is TRBV11-3, the J call TRBJ2-1; no clear D. V shed 5 bases and J shed 8 bases, with 10 bases lying between them. Germline CDR1 is SGHNT and CDR2 is YENEEA. The CDR3 has 12 residues. The CDR3 DNA is TGTGCCAGCAGCGCGACTCACGATGAGCAGTTCTTC. This translates into CASSATHDEQFF.

This rearrangement joins TRBV5-5 to TRBJ1-2; D is unresolved. Germline CDR1 reads SGHKS; CDR2 reads YYEKEE (reference sequence). The V end was cut by 2 bases, the J end by 0 bases, with 8 bases between. The CDR3 loop spans 14 amino acids. The CDR3 region is CASSLLGPNYGYTF. The CDR3 DNA sequence: TGTGCCAGCAGCTTACTAGGGCCTAACTATGGCTACACCTTC.

The chain recombines TRBV7-6 with TRBJ2-7, with 11 positions matching TRBD1. The V gene's germline CDR1 is SGHVS and CDR2 FNYEAQ. With 6 bases clipped from V and 10 bases from J, the junction kept 11 bases outside the gene matches. The CDR3 is made up of 14 amino acids. CDR3 amino acids: CASRAGTGGSNQYF. The CDR3 nucleotides are TGTGCCAGCAGAGCCGGGACAGGGGGTTCTAATCAGTACTTC.

The genes are TRBV5-4 and TRBJ2-2, with D possibly TRBD2 on 5 matching bases. Germline CDR1 reads SGHNT; CDR2 reads YYREEE (reference sequence). V was trimmed by 6 bases and J by 6 bases, leaving 18 bases between them. The CDR3 covers 15 residues. CDR3 coding DNA: TGTGCCAGCACCGAAAGCGGTATCGTAGCCGGGGAGCTGTTTTTT. Translated, it gives CASTESGIVAGELFF.

This rearrangement joins TRBV9 to TRBJ2-7; TRBD1 agrees at 8 bases. The V gene's germline CDR1 is SGDLS and CDR2 YYNGEE. The CDR3 runs 14 residues. V gave up 4 bases and J gave up 3 bases; unmatched junction bases: 6. The CDR3 loop is CASSSRDRSYEQYF. For the CDR3, the DNA is TGTGCCAGCAGCTCTCGGGACAGGAGCTACGAGCAGTACTTC.